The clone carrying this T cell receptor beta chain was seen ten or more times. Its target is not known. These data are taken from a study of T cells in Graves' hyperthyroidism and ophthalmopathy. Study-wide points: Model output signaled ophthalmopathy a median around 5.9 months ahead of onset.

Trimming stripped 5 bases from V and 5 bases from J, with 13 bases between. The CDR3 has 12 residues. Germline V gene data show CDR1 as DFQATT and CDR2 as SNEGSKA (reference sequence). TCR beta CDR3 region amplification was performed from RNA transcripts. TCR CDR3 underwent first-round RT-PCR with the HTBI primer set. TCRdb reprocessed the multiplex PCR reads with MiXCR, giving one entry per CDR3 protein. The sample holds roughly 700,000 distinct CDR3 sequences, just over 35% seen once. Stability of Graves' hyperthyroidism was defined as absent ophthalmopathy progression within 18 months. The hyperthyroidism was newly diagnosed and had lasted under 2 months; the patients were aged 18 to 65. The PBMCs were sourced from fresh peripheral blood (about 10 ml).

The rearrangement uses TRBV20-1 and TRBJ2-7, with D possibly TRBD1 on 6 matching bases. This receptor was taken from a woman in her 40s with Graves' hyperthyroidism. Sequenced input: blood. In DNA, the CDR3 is TGCAGTGCTGAGGGACAAAGGGACGAGCAGTACTTC. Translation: CSAEGQRDEQYF.